These 14 T cell receptor beta chains were all obtained from the same sample, sequenced in a study of regulatory T cells in long-lasting Graves disease. Specified time point: newly diagnosed GD, antithyroid drugs for less than 3 months. PBMC-derived RNA was used for the TCR library. Building the TCR beta libraries relied on iRepertoire HTBI primers, and CDR3 regions underwent Arm-PCR. TCRdb reprocessed the multiplex PCR reads with MiXCR, giving one entry per CDR3 protein. The sample consists of about 620,000 distinct CDR3 sequences, 16% of them appearing once. These records were also assigned to another study, of T cells in Graves' hyperthyroidism and ophthalmopathy.

This specimen was peripheral blood mononuclear cells (PBMCs), taken at new diagnosis, from a patient treated with antithyroid drugs. These receptors were obtained from a woman under 40 with Graves disease.

The chain uses TRBV28 and TRBJ1-4; D is unclear. In germline, CDR1 is MDHEN, CDR2 SYDVKM. Trimming left V 6 bases short and J 6 bases short, with 5 bases between. The length of the CDR3 is 11 residues. This CDR3 reads CASSQHEKLFF. CDR3 coding DNA: TGTGCCAGCAGCCAACATGAAAAACTGTTTTTT.

The V and J genes are TRBV20-1 and TRBJ2-2; D gene ambiguous. Deletions cut 8 bases from V and 3 bases from J, with 10 bases between. The CDR3 runs 12 residues. Looked up from germline, CDR1 is DFQATT and CDR2 is SNEGSKA (reference sequence). CDR3: CSSRTHTGELFF. In DNA, the CDR3 is TGCAGTTCCAGGACGCACACCGGGGAGCTGTTTTTT.

A word on this clonotype: This could be a read error, since a much larger clone is one nucleotide away. The CDR3 region has the DNA TGCAGCGTTGAGTACGACGGCTCCTACGAGCAGTGCTTC. Its translation: CSVEYDGSYEQCF. The chain recombines TRBV29-1 with TRBJ2-7; D gene uncertain. This CDR3 is 13 amino acids long. Germline V gene sequence: CDR1 SQVTM, CDR2 ANQGSEA.

This clonotype was detected a few times. The chain couples TRBV7-8 to TRBJ2-1, with D maybe TRBD1 (6 bases). V was pared by 2 bases and J by 7 bases, with 12 bases between. Germline values: CDR1 SGHVS, CDR2 FQNEAQ. The CDR3 is 14 residues long. The CDR3 region is CASSLSSGDNEQFF. For the CDR3, the DNA is TGTGCCAGCAGCTTATCGTCAGGGGATAATGAGCAGTTCTTC.

V gene TRBV30 combines with J gene TRBJ2-5; no definite D call. V was trimmed by 2 bases and J by 1 base, leaving 8 bases between them. Germline lookup yields CDR1 GTSNPN and CDR2 SVGIG (reference sequence). CDR3 length: 13 amino acids. CDR3 DNA sequence: TGTGCCTGGAGTATGTCCAGCCAAGAGACCCAGTACTTC. Translated, it gives CAWSMSSQETQYF.

This clonotype was observed many times. This chain joins TRBV24-1 and TRBJ2-7; D tentatively fits TRBD1 or TRBD2 (6 bases each). Germline assignment: CDR1 KGHDR and CDR2 SFDVKD. V was pared by 5 bases and J by 3 bases, with 10 bases between. This CDR3 spans 13 amino acids. Here the CDR3 reads CATSAGGGYEQYF. The CDR3 nucleotides read TGTGCCACCAGTGCCGGGGGCGGCTACGAGCAGTACTTC.

This clonotype has a single count. The rearrangement uses TRBV20-1 and TRBJ2-7; 13 positions match TRBD2. The CDR3 length is 16 residues. Per germline, CDR1 DFQATT and CDR2 SNEGSKA (reference sequence). Trimming cost V 1 base and J 2 bases; bases outside gene matches: 5. CDR3 in DNA: TGCAGTGCTAGAGTGACTAGCGGGAGGAACGCCTACGAGCAGTACTTC. It yields the protein CSARVTSGRNAYEQYF.

The chain links TRBV11-2 to TRBJ2-7; 7 bases match TRBD1. After removal of 5 bases from V and 2 bases from J, the junction contained 9 bases not matched to a gene. Germline lookup yields CDR1 SGHAT and CDR2 FQNNGV. CDR3 length: 15 residues. The CDR3 here is CASSQDRRLAYEQYF. In DNA, the CDR3 is TGTGCCAGCAGCCAGGACAGGCGCCTAGCCTACGAGCAGTACTTC.

This clonotype has at least ten counts. This rearrangement joins TRBV28 to TRBJ2-3, with D maybe TRBD2 (6 bases). CDR1 and CDR2 from the germline V gene are MDHEN and SYDVKM. Trimming took 4 bases from V and 4 from J, leaving 24 bases between them. The CDR3 is 18 amino acids. CDR3: CASSSPRPTRVGSDTQYF. In DNA, the CDR3 is TGTGCCAGCAGTTCCCCCCGACCGACTAGAGTTGGGTCAGATACGCAGTATTTT.

This clonotype was counted between two and nine times. The chain combines TRBV6-1 with TRBJ2-4, with TRBD2 identical over 8 bases. CDR3 length equals 14 residues. The germline V gene has CDR1 MNHNS and CDR2 SASEGT. V gave up 6 bases and J gave up 9 bases; unmatched junction bases: 10. CDR3 protein: CASSPGTGTSIQYF. The CDR3 region has the DNA TGTGCCAGCAGCCCCGGGACTGGGACTAGCATTCAGTACTTC.

This chain uses TRBV6-5 with TRBJ2-7; D assignment may be TRBD1 or TRBD2 (6 bases each). V dropped 2 bases and J dropped 5 bases, with 10 bases sitting between them. CDR1 is MNHEY and CDR2 is SVGAGI in the germline V gene. There are 13 residues in the CDR3. CDR3 coding DNA: TGTGCCAGCAGTTACGAGGGGGGCGACGAGCAGTACTTC. Residues: CASSYEGGDEQYF.

This clonotype was seen at least ten times. This chain links TRBV27 with TRBJ2-3, with D tentatively TRBD1 or TRBD2 (5 bases each). Germline loops: CDR1 MNHEY, CDR2 SMNVEV (reference sequence). V was clipped by 7 bases and J by 2 bases, with 10 bases between them. The CDR3 extends over 13 amino acids. In DNA form, the CDR3 reads TGTGCCAGCACCCTGGGGGTCACAGATACGCAGTATTTT. This gives the protein CASTLGVTDTQYF.

The sample holds many counts of this clonotype. The chain recombines TRBV3-1 with TRBJ1-2; D unclear. This CDR3 contains 13 residues. Germline-derived CDR1 and CDR2 are LGHDT and YNNKEL (reference sequence). The V gene lost 1 base and the J gene lost 4 bases, with 7 bases spanning the gap. CDR3 DNA: TGTGCCAGCAGCCAAGGGACGTCCTATGGCTACACCTTC. This sequence encodes CASSQGTSYGYTF.

This clonotype was found a few times. The chain is built from TRBV12-3 or TRBV12-4 and TRBJ1-1; D gene ambiguous. V dropped 5 bases and J dropped 10 bases, with 17 bases sitting between them. This CDR3 spans 13 amino acids. CDR3 sequence: CASSPRPRRGAFF. The CDR3 DNA sequence: TGTGCCAGCAGTCCTAGGCCCCGGCGGGGAGCTTTCTTT.